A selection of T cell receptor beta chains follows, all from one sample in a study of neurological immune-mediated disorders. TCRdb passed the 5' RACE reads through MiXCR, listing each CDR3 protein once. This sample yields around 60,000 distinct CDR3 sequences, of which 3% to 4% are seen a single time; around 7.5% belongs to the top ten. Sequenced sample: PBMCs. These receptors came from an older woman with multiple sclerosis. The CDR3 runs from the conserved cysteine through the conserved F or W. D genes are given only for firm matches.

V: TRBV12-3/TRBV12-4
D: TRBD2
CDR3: CASSSQSGRGKTQYF

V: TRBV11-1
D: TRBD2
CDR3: CASSLDLAGYNEQFF

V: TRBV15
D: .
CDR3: CATSRVAEGGNEQFF

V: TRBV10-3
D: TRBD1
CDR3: CAISDPDRGYEQYF

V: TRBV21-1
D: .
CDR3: CASSKCGLYEQYF

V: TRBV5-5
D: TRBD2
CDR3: CASRLAGGPYEQFF

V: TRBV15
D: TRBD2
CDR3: CATSRGGSGVTDTQYF

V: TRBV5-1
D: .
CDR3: CASSLVTGTNTEAFF

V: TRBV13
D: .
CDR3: CASSLQVGSYEQYF

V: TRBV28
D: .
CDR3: CASSLQGGHTEAFF

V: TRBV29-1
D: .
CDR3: CSVVKGPNTEAFF

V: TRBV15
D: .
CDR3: CATSSIPQSAQHF

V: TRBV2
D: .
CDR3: CASTYEQYF

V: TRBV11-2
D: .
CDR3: CASSLTGDTQYF

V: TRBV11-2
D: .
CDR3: CASSLVGGDGQPQHF